Included here is one T cell receptor (beta chain) sequence, with context. Its antigen is as yet unknown. The CDR3 has 15 amino acids. V was cut by 4 bases and J by 7 bases, with 17 bases left in between. Germline loops: CDR1 KGHSH, CDR2 LQKENI. The data are from a study of shared clonotypes between healthy human individuals. At the level of the study: In total, the donors were a couple of women and three men aged 18 to 49. Study-wide results and limits: For naive CD4 cells, approximately 5% of clonotypes were shared across a handful of donors.

The sorted-subset replicate PCRs were given roughly 190 ng DNA, which is 27,000 or so T cell genomes. In the study's own analysis: Filtering of immunoSEQ junctional sequences could not match full-length read filtering. Sequencing used immunoSEQ multiplex PCR; TCRdb keeps in-frame clones, though not all of them. V, J and clone size reflect that table, while D and trimming were determined from the DNA. Found here are roughly 2 million clones, approximately 95% of them singletons; the top ten hold 0.1% to 0.15%. The TCR was taken from a man younger than 30 in good health. This chain connects TRBV18 to TRBJ2-1, with D unclear. The sample was naive CD4+ T cells sorted from blood. Subset defined: CD45RA+ positively selected. The DNA for the CDR3 is TGTGCCAGCTCACTTTTACTTAATGGCCCTAATGAGCAGTTCTTC. It specifies CASSLLLNGPNEQFF.